This T cell receptor beta chain stems from a study of Ad26.COV2.S vaccination and SARS-CoV-2 variants. Study observations and caveats: Vaccine and placebo recipients had similar non-spike TCR breadth.

Regarding treatment: around 19 received Ad26.COV2.S at low or high dose, single or two shots; about 5 received placebo; per-sample allocation not given. After the first vaccine or placebo injection, samples were drawn on day 63. The donor was a Boston adult aged 18-55 years. The table lists this clone with a count of one. Its antigen is as yet unknown. Clones were sequenced by immunoSEQ multiplex PCR, and TCRdb holds only the in-frame ones, with some missing. The sample includes approximately 240,000 clones, around nine tenths of them seen just once. The CDR3 runs 13 residues. Looked up from germline, CDR1 is MNHEY and CDR2 is SVGAGI. V shed 6 bases and J shed 1 base, with 9 bases lying between them.

This TCR came from a person aged 18-60 years who received the Ad26.COV2.S COVID-19 vaccine or a placebo. Sequencing used peripheral blood, obtained in a trial of Ad26.COV2.S vaccine versus placebo. The chain has TRBV6-5 and TRBJ2-5, with D unresolved. The DNA of the CDR3 is TGTGCCAGCAGATCTTGGGCCCAAGAGACCCAGTACTTC. This codes for CASRSWAQETQYF.